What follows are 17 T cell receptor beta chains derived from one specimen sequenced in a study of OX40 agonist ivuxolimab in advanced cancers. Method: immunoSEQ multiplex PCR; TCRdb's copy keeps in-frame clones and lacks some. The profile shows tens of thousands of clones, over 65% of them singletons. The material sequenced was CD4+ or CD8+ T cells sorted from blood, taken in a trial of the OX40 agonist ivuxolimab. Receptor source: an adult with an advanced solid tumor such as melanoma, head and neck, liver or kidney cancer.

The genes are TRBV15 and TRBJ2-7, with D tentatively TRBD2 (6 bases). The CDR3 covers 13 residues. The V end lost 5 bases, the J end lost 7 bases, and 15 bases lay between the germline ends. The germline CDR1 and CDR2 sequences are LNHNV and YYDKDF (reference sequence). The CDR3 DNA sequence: TGTGCCACCAGCCGAGCGGGTCAGGGAGAGCAGTACTTC. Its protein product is CATSRAGQGEQYF.

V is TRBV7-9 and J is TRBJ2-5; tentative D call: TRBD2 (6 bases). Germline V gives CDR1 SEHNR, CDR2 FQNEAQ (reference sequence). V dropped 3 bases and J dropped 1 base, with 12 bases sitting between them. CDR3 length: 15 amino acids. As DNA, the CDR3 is TGTGCCAGCAGCTTCGATTCCGGGAGCCAAGAGACCCAGTACTTC. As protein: CASSFDSGSQETQYF.

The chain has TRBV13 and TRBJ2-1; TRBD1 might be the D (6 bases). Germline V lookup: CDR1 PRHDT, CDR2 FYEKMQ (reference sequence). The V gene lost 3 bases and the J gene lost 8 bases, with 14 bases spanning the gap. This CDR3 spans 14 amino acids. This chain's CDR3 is CASSFRQGTHEQFF. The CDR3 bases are TGTGCCAGCAGCTTCAGGCAGGGGACCCATGAGCAGTTCTTC.

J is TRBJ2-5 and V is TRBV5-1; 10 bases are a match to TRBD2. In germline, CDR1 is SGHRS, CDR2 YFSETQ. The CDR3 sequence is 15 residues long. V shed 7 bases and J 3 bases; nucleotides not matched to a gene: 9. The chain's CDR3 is CASGIGLAGEETQYF. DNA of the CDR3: TGCGCCAGCGGGATTGGGCTAGCGGGGGAAGAGACCCAGTACTTC.

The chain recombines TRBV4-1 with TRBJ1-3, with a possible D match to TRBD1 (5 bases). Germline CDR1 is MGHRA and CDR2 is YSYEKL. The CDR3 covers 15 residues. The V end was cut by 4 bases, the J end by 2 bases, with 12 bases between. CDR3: CASSLPGPTGNTIYF. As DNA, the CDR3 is TGCGCCAGCAGCCTCCCAGGGCCGACTGGAAACACCATATATTTT.

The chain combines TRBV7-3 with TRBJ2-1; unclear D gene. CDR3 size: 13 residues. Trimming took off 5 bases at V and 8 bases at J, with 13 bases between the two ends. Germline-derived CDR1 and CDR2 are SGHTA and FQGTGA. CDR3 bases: TGTGCCAGCAGCCCAGACACCCGGCATGAGCAGTTCTTC. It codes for CASSPDTRHEQFF.

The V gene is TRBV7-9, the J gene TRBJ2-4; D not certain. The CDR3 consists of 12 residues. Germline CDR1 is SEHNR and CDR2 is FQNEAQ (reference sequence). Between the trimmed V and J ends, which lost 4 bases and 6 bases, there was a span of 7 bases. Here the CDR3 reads CASSSRRNIQYF. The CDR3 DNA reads TGTGCCAGCAGCTCCAGGCGAAACATTCAGTACTTC.

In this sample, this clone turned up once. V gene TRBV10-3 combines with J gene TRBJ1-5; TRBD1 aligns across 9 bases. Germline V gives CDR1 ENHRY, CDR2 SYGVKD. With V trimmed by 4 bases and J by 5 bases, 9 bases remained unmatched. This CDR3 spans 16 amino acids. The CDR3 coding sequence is TGTGCCATCAGTGGCTTCCGGGACAGGGAGGATCAGCCCCAGCATTTT. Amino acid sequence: CAISGFRDREDQPQHF.

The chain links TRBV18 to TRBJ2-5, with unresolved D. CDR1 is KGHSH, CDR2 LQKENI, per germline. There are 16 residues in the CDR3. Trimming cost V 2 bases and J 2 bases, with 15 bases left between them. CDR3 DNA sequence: TGTGCCAGCTCACCAGGGTTAACTGTGGGTCAAGAGACCCAGTACTTC. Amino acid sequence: CASSPGLTVGQETQYF.

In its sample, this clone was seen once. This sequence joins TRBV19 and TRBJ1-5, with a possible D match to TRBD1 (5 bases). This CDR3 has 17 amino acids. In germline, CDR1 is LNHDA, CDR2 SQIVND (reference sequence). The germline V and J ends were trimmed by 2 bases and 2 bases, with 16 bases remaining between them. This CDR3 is CASSILGLAGGNQPQHF. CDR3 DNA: TGTGCCAGTAGTATATTGGGTTTGGCGGGGGGCAATCAGCCCCAGCATTTT.

The chain's CDR3 is CASSQSHGFVGYGYTF. The CDR3 nucleotides are TGTGCCAGCAGCCAATCTCACGGCTTCGTGGGCTATGGCTACACCTTC. This chain uses TRBV16 with TRBJ1-2; no firm D call. V dropped 0 bases and J dropped 4 bases, with 15 bases sitting between them. The germline V gene encodes CDR1 KGHSY and CDR2 FQNENV. The CDR3 contains 16 residues. The full variable domain, completed using reference TRBV16 and TRBJ1-2, is GEEVAQTPKHLVRGEGQKAKLYCAPIKGHSYVFWYQQVLKNEFKFLISFQNENVFDETGMPKERFSAKCLPNSPCSLEIQATKLEDSAVYFCASSQSHGFVGYGYTFGSGTRLTVV.

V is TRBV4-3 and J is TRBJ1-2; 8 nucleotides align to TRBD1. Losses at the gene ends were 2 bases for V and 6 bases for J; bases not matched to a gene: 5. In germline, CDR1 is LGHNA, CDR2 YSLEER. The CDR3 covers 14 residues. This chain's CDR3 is CASSQTRGLDGYTF. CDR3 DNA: TGCGCCAGCAGCCAAACCAGGGGGCTTGATGGCTACACCTTC.

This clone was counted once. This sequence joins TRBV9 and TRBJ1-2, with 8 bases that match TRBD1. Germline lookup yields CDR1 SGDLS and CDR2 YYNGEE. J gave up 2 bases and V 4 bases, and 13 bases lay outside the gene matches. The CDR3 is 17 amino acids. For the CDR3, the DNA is TGTGCCAGCAGCCCCGGGACAGGTCGATTGTGGAACTATGGCTACACCTTC. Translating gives CASSPGTGRLWNYGYTF.

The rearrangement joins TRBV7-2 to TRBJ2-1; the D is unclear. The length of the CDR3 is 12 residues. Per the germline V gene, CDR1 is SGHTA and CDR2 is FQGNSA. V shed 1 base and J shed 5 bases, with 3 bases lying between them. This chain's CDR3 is CASSLDNNEQFF. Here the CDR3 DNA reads TGTGCCAGCAGCTTAGATAACAATGAGCAGTTCTTC. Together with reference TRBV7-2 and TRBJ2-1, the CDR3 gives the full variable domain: GAGVSQSPSNKVTEKGKDVELRCDPISGHTALYWYRQSLGQGLEFLIYFQGNSAPDKSGLPSDRFSAERTGGSVSTLTIQRTQQEDSAVYLCASSLDNNEQFFGPGTRLTVL.

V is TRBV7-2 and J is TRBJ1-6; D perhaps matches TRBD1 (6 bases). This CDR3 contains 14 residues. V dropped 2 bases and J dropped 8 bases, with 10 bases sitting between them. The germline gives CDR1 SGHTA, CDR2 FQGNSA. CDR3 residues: CASSLNRAHSPLHF. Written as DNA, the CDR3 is TGTGCCAGCAGCTTAAACAGGGCCCATTCACCCCTCCACTTT. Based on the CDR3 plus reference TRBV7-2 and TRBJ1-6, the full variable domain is GAGVSQSPSNKVTEKGKDVELRCDPISGHTALYWYRQSLGQGLEFLIYFQGNSAPDKSGLPSDRFSAERTGGSVSTLTIQRTQQEDSAVYLCASSLNRAHSPLHFGNGTRLTVT.

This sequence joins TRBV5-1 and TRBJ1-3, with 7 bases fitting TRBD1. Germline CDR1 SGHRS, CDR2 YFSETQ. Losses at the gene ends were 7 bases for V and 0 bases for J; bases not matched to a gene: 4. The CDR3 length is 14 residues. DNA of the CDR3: TGCGCCAGCGGGACAGAGAGCTCTGGAAACACCATATATTTT. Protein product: CASGTESSGNTIYF.

In DNA, the CDR3 is TGTGCCAGCAGTCTCGGACAGGGGGTAGAGACCCAGTACTTC. The encoded protein is CASSLGQGVETQYF. The chain carries TRBV6-5 and TRBJ2-5; 10 bases are a match to TRBD1. This CDR3 is 14 amino acids long. The germline V gene encodes CDR1 MNHEY and CDR2 SVGAGI. V was clipped by 5 bases and J by 4 bases; unmatched bases: 4.